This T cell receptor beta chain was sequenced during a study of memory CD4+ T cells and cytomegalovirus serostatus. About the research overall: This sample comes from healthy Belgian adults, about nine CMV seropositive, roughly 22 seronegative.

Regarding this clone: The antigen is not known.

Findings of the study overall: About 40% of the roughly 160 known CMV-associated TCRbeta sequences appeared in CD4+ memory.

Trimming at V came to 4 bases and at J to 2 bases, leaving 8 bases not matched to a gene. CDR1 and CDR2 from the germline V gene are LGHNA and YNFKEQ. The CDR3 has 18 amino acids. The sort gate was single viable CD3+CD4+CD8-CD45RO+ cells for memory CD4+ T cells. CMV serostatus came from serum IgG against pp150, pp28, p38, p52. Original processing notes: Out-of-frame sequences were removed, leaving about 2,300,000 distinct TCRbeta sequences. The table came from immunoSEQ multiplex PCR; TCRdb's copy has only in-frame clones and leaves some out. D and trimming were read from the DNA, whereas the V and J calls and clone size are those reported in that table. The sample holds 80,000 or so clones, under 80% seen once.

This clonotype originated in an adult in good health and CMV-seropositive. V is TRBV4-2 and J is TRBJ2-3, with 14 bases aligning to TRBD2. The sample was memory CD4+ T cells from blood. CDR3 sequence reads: CASSLTGLAGGLTDTQYF. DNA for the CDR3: TGTGCCAGCAGCCTCACCGGACTAGCGGGGGGCCTCACAGATACGCAGTATTTT.